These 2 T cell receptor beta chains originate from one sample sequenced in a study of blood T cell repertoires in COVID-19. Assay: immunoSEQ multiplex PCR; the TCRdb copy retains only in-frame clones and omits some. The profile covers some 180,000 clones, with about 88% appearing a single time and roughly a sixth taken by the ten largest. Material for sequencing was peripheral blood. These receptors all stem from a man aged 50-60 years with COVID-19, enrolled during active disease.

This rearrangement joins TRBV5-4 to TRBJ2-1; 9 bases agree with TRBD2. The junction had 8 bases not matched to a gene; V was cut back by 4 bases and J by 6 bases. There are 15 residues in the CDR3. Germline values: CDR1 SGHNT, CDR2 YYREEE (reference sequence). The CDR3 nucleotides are TGTGCCAGCAGCCACCCGGGACTAGCCCCCAATGAGCAGTTCTTC. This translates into CASSHPGLAPNEQFF.

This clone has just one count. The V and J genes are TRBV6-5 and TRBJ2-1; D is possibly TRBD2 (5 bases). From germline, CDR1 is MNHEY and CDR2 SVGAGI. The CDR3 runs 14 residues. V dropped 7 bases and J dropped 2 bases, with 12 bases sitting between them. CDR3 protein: CASNKAGAYNEQFF. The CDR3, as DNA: TGTGCCAGCAACAAAGCCGGGGCCTACAATGAGCAGTTCTTC.